The clone carrying this T cell receptor (beta chain) was counted only a few times. What it binds is unknown. The donors were healthy bone marrow donors. Trimming cost V 3 bases and J 7 bases; bases outside gene matches: 4. This CDR3 is built from 15 residues. CDR1 and CDR2 (germline): MNHEY, SMNVEV (reference sequence). The study ran its PCR with 60 Vbeta and 13 Jbeta primers. TCRdb keeps only in-frame clones here, not all; method: immunoSEQ multiplex PCR. In the table there are about 130,000 clones, about 80% of which are singletons. This specimen belongs to a study of cytomegalovirus exposure and HLA in healthy donors. General study results and limits: Using a false discovery rate of 0.05, a later analysis showed that 16,951 TCR beta sequences were associated with HLA alleles. The later analysis indicated that the majority of CMV-associated TCR beta chains appeared HLA-restricted.

The chain links TRBV27 to TRBJ2-1; 12 bases match TRBD2. Material: PBMCs. The sequence derives from a man aged 25 to 40 in good health and CMV-seropositive. The CDR3 bases are TGTGCCAGCAGTTTCCTAGCGGGGGGGCGGAATGAGCAGTTCTTC. Protein: CASSFLAGGRNEQFF.